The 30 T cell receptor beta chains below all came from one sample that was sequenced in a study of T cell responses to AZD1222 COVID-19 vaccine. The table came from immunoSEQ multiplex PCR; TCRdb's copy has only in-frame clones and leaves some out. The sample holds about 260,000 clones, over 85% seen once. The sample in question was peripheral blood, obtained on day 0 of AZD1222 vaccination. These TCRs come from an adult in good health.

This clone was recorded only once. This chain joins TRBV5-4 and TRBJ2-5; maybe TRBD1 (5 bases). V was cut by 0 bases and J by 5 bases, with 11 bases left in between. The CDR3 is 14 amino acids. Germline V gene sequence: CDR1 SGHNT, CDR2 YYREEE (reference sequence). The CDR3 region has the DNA TGTGCCAGCAGCTTGGAGGGGCTGTGGGAGACCCAGTACTTC. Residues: CASSLEGLWETQYF. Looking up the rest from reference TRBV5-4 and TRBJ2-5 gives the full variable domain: ETGVTQSPTHLIKTRGQQVTLRCSSQSGHNTVSWYQQALGQGPQFIFQYYREEENGRGNFPPRFSGLQFPNYSSELNVNALELDDSALYLCASSLEGLWETQYFGPGTRLLVL.

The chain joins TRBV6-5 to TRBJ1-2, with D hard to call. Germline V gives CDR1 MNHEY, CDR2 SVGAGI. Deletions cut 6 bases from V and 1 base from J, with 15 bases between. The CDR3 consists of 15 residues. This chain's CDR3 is CASSGGSAVNYGYTF. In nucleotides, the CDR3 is TGTGCCAGCAGCGGAGGGTCGGCAGTTAACTATGGCTACACCTTC.

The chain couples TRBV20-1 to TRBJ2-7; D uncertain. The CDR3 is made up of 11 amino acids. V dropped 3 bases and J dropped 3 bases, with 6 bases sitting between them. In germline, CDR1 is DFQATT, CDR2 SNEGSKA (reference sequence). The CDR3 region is CSASAYYEQYF. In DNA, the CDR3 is TGCAGTGCTAGTGCCTACTACGAGCAGTACTTC.

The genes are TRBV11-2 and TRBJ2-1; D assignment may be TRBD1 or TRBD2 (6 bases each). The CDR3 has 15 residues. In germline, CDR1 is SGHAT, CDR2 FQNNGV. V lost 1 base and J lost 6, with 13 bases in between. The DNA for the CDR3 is TGTGCCAGCAGCTTAGCGGGGGCTCCTAGCAATGAGCAGTTCTTC. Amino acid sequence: CASSLAGAPSNEQFF.

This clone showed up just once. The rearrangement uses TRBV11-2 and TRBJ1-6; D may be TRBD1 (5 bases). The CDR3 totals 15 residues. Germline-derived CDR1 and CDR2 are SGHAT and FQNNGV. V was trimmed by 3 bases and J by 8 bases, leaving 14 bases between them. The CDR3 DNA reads TGTGCCAGCAGCTTCTTGGGGGGTTCGGATTCACCCCTCCACTTT. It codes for CASSFLGGSDSPLHF. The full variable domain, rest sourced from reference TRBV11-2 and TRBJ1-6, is EAGVAQSPRYKIIEKRQSVAFWCNPISGHATLYWYQQILGQGPKLLIQFQNNGVVDDSQLPKDRFSAERLKGVDSTLKIQPAKLEDSAVYLCASSFLGGSDSPLHFGNGTRLTVT.

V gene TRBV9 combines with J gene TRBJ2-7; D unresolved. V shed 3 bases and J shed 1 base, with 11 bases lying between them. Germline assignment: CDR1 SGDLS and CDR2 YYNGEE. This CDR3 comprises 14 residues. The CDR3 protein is CASSATVGSYEQYF. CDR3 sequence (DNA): TGTGCCAGCAGCGCGACCGTTGGGTCCTACGAGCAGTACTTC.

The CDR3 DNA follows: TGCGCCAGCAGCCAGGGGCTACGAGCCCCGAACACTGAAGCTTTCTTT. Its protein product is CASSQGLRAPNTEAFF. The gene calls are TRBV4-1 and TRBJ1-1; weak D call: TRBD1 (5 bases). Trimming removed 3 bases at V and 1 base at J, with 15 bases between. Germline lookup yields CDR1 MGHRA and CDR2 YSYEKL. This CDR3 region has 16 residues.

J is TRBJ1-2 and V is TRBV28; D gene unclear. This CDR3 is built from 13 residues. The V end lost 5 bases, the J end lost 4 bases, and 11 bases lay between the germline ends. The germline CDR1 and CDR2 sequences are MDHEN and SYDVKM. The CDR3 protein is CASSGFRGYGYTF. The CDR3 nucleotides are TGTGCCAGCAGTGGTTTCCGTGGCTATGGCTACACCTTC.

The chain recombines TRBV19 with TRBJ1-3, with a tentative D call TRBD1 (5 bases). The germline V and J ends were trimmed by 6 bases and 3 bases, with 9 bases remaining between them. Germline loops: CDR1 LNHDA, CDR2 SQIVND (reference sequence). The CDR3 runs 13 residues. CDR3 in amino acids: CASSQGSGNTIYF. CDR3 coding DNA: TGTGCCAGTAGCCAGGGCAGTGGAAACACCATATATTTT.

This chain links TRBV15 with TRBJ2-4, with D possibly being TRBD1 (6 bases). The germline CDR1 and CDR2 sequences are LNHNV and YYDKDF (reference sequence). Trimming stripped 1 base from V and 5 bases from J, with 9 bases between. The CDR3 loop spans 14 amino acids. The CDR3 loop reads CATSRGDIENIQYF. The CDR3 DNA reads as TGTGCCACCAGCAGAGGGGACATAGAAAACATTCAGTACTTC. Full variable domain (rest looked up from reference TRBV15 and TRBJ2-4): DAMVIQNPRYQVTQFGKPVTLSCSQTLNHNVMYWYQQKSSQAPKLLFHYYDKDFNNEADTPDNFQSRRPNTSFCFLDIRSPGLGDTAMYLCATSRGDIENIQYFGAGTRLSVL.

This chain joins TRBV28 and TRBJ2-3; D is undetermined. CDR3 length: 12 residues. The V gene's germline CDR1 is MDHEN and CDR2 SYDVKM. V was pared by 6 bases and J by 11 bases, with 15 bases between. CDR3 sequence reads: CASSRRFELQYF. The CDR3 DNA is TGTGCCAGCAGCCGTCGGTTCGAGTTGCAGTATTTT.

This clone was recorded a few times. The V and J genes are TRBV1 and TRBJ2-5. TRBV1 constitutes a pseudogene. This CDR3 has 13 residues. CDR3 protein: CTSRVQMGETQYF. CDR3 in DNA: TGCACCAGCAGGGTCCAGATGGGAGAGACCCAGTACTTC.

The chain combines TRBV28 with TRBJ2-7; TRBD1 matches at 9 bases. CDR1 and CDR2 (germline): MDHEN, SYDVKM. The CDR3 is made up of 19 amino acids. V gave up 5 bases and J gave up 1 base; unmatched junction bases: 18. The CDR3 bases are TGTGCCAGCAGTCCCCTCGAGCTATTACGGGACAGGGATTCCTACGAGCAGTACTTC. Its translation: CASSPLELLRDRDSYEQYF.

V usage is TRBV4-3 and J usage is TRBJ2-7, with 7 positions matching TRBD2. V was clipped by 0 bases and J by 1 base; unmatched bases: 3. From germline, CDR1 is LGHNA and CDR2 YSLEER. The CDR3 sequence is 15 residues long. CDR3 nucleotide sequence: TGCGCCAGCAGCCAAGATGTGGGGGGGTCCTACGAGCAGTACTTC. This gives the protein CASSQDVGGSYEQYF.

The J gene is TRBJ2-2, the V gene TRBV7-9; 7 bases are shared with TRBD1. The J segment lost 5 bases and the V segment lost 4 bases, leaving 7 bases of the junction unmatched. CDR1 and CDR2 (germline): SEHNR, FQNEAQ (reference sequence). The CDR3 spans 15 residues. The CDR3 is CASSSKTGPTGELFF. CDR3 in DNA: TGTGCCAGCAGCTCCAAGACAGGGCCAACCGGGGAGCTGTTTTTT.

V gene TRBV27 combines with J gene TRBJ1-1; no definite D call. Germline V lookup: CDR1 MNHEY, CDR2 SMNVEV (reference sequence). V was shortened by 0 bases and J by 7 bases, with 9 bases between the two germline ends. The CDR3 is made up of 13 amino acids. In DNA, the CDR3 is TGTGCCAGCAGTTTATCTAGTCCCAGTGAAGCTTTCTTT. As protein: CASSLSSPSEAFF.

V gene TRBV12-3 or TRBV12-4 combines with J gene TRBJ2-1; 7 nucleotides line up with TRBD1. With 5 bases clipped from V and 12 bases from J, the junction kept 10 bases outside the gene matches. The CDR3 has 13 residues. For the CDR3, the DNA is TGTGCCAGCAGTCTCGGACAGGAAGACGCGCAGTTCTTC. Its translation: CASSLGQEDAQFF.

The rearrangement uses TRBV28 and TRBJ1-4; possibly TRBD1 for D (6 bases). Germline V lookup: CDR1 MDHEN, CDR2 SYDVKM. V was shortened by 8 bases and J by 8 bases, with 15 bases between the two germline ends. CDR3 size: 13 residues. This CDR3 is CASRGAFREKLFF. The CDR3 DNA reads TGTGCCAGCCGGGGGGCCTTTCGGGAAAAACTGTTTTTT. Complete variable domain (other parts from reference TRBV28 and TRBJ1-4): DVKVTQSSRYLVKRTGEKVFLECVQDMDHENMFWYRQDPGLGLRLIYFSYDVKMKEKGDIPEGYSVSREKKERFSLILESASTNQTSMYLCASRGAFREKLFFGSGTQLSVL.

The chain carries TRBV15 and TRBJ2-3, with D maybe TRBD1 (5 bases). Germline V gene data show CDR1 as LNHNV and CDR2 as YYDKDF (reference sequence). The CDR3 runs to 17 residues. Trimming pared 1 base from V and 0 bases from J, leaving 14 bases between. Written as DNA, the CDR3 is TGTGCCACCAGCAGAGGGGGCGGAATGACTAGCACAGATACGCAGTATTTT. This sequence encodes CATSRGGGMTSTDTQYF.

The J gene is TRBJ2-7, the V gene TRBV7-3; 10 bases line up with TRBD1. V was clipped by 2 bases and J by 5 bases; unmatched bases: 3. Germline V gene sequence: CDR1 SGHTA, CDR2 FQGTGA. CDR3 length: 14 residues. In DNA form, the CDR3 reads TGTGCCAGCAGCTTAGGGACAGGGGAAAACGAGCAGTACTTC. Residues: CASSLGTGENEQYF.

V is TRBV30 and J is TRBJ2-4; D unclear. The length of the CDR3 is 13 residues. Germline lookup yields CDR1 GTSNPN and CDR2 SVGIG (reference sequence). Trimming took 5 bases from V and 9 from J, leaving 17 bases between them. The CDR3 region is CAWGATGLTIQYF. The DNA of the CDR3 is TGTGCCTGGGGCGCGACTGGGTTAACCATTCAGTACTTC.

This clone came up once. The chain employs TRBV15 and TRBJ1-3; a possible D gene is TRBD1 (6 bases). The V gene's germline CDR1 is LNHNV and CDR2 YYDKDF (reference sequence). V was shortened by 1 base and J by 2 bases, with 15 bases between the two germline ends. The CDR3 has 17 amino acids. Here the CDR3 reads CATSRVPGASPGNTIYF. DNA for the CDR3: TGTGCCACCAGCAGAGTCCCAGGGGCTTCTCCTGGAAACACCATATATTTT.

For the CDR3, the DNA is TGTGCCAGTAGTATCCGGGACGACAATCAGCCCCAGCATTTT. Its protein is CASSIRDDNQPQHF. V is TRBV19 and J is TRBJ1-5; D possibly corresponds to TRBD1 (5 bases). Germline V CDR1 and CDR2: LNHDA, SQIVND (reference sequence). The CDR3 totals 14 residues. V was cut by 3 bases and J by 3 bases, with 9 bases left in between.

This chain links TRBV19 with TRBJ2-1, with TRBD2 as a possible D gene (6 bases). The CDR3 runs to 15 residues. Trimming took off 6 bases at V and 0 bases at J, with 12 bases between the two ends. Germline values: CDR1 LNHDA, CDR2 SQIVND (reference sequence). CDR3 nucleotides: TGTGCCAGTAGCAATAGCGGCAGCTCCTACAATGAGCAGTTCTTC. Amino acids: CASSNSGSSYNEQFF.

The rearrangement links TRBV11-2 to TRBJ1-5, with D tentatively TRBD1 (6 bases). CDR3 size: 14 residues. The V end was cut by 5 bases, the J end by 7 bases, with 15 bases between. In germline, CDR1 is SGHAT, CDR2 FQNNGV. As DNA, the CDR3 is TGTGCCAGCAGCCCAACAGGGAAGGGCCAGCCCCAGCATTTT. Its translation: CASSPTGKGQPQHF.

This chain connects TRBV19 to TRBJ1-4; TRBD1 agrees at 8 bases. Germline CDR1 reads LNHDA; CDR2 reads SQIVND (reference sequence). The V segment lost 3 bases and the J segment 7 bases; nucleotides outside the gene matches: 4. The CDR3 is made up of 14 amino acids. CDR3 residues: CASSIDRGREKLFF. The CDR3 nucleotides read TGTGCCAGTAGTATTGACAGGGGTCGTGAAAAACTGTTTTTT. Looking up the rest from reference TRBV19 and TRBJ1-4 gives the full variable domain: DGGITQSPKYLFRKEGQNVTLSCEQNLNHDAMYWYRQDPGQGLRLIYYSQIVNDFQKGDIAEGYSVSREKKESFPLTVTSAQKNPTAFYLCASSIDRGREKLFFGSGTQLSVL.

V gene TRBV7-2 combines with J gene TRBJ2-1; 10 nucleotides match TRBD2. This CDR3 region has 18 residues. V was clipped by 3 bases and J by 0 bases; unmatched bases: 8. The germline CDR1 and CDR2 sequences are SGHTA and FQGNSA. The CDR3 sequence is CASSLTLAGFTSYNEQFF. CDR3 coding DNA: TGTGCCAGCAGCTTGACACTAGCGGGATTTACCTCCTACAATGAGCAGTTCTTC.

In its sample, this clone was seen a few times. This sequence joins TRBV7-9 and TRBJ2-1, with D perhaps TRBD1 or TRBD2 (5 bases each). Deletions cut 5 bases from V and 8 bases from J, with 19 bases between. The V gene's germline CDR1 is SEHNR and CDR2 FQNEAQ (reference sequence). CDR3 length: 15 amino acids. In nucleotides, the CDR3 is TGTGCCAGCAGCCATACAACGGGGACCGGCCATGAGCAGTTCTTC. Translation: CASSHTTGTGHEQFF.

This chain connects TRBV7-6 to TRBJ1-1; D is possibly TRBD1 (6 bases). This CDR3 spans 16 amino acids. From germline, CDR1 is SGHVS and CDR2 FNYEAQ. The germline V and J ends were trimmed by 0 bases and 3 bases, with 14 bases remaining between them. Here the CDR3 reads CASSLAPLGQYTEAFF. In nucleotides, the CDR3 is TGTGCCAGCAGCTTAGCCCCCCTCGGACAGTACACTGAAGCTTTCTTT.

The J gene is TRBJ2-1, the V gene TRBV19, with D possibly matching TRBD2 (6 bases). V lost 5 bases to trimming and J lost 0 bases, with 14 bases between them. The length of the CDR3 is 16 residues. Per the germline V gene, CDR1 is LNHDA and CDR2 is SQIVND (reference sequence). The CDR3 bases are TGTGCCAGTAGTCCCCTAGGGACTGGCTCCTACAATGAGCAGTTCTTC. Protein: CASSPLGTGSYNEQFF. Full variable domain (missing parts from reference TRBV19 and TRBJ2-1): DGGITQSPKYLFRKEGQNVTLSCEQNLNHDAMYWYRQDPGQGLRLIYYSQIVNDFQKGDIAEGYSVSREKKESFPLTVTSAQKNPTAFYLCASSPLGTGSYNEQFFGPGTRLTVL.